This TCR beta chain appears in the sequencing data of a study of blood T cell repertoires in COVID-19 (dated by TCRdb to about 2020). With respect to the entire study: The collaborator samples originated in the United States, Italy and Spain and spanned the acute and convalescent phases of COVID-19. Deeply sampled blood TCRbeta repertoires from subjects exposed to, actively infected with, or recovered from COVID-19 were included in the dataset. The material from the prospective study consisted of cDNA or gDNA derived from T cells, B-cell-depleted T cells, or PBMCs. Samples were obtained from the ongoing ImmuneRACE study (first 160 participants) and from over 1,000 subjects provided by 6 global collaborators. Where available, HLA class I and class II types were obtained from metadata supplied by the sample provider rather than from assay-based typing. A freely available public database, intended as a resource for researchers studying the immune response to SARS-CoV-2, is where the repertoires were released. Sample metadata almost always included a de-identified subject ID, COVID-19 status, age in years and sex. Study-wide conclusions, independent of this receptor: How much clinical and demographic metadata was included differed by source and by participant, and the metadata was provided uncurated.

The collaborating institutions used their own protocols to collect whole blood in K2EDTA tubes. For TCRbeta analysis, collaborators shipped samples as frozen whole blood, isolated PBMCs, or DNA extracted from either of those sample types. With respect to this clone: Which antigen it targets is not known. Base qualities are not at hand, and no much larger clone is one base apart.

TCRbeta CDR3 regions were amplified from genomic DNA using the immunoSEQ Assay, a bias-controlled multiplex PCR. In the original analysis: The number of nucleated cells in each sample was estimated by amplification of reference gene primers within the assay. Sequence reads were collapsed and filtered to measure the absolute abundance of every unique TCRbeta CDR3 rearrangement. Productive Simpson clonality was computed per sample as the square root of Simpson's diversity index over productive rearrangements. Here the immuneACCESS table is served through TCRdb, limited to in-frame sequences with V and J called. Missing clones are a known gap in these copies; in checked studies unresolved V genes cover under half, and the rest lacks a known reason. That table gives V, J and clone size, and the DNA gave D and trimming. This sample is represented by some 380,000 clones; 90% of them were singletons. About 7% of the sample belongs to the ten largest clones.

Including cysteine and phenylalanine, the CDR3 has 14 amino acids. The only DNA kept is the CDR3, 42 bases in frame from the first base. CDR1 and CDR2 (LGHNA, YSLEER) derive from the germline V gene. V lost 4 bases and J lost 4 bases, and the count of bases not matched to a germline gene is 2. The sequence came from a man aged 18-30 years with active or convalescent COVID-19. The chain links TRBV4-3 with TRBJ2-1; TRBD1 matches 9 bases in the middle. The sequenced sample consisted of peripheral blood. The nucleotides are TGCGCCAGCAGCCCCGACAGGGGGTACAATGAGCAGTTCTTC. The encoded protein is CASSPDRGYNEQFF.